The 8 T cell receptor beta chains below were found in one sample sequenced in a study of cytomegalovirus exposure and HLA in healthy donors. Some clones are missing from TCRdb's copy, which holds only in-frame ones; the method was immunoSEQ multiplex PCR. The data contain under 95,000 clones, roughly 94% of them seen just once; the ten biggest clones take up approximately 3.4%. Source material: PBMCs. These receptors all stem from a woman between 18 and 29 years old in good health and CMV-seropositive.

The CDR3 DNA reads TGTGCCAGCAGTAACCCCCGGGACAGGGCCCCCACCTATAATGAAAAACTGTTTTTT. Translation: CASSNPRDRAPTYNEKLFF. The V and J genes are TRBV28 and TRBJ1-4; 9 nucleotides line up with TRBD1. This CDR3 is built from 19 residues. Germline V CDR1 and CDR2: MDHEN, SYDVKM. After removal of 5 bases from V and 4 bases from J, the junction contained 17 bases not matched to a gene.

V gene TRBV2 combines with J gene TRBJ1-4; D gene uncertain. The CDR3 runs to 14 residues. CDR1 and CDR2 from the germline V gene are SNHLY and FYNNEI. The V gene lost 4 bases and the J gene lost 3 bases, with 9 bases spanning the gap. CDR3 amino acids: CASSVERANEKLFF. The CDR3 DNA follows: TGTGCCAGCAGTGTTGAGAGAGCTAATGAAAAACTGTTTTTT.

The chain carries TRBV10-3 and TRBJ1-2; TRBD1 agrees at 7 bases. This CDR3 spans 13 amino acids. Unmatched junction bases numbered 14, after V lost 11 bases and J lost 8 bases. The germline gives CDR1 ENHRY, CDR2 SYGVKD. CDR3 nucleotide sequence: TGTGCCTCCAGATTTCGCGACAGGGACGGCTACACCTTC. This codes for CASRFRDRDGYTF.

V gene TRBV5-1 combines with J gene TRBJ2-1; 12 bases fit TRBD2. The CDR3 runs to 16 residues. Trimming at V came to 4 bases and at J to 9 bases, leaving 11 bases not matched to a gene. Germline V gives CDR1 SGHRS, CDR2 YFSETQ. CDR3 bases: TGCGCCAGCAGCCTGATGACTAGCGGGAGTGGTAGTGAGCAGTTCTTC. Residues: CASSLMTSGSGSEQFF.

CDR3 nucleotide sequence: TGCAGCGTTGAAGTGGCTAGCGGGGGGGCGGAGACCCAGTACTTC. Translation: CSVEVASGGAETQYF. The gene calls are TRBV29-1 and TRBJ2-5; 12 bases match TRBD2. The trim removed 1 base at V and 5 bases at J, leaving 5 bases unmatched. The CDR3 runs to 15 residues. The germline V gene encodes CDR1 SQVTM and CDR2 ANQGSEA.

The chain has TRBV7-9 and TRBJ2-7; 7 bases agree with TRBD1. Germline V CDR1 and CDR2: SEHNR, FQNEAQ (reference sequence). The CDR3 totals 14 residues. The junction had 2 bases not matched to a gene; V was cut back by 1 base and J by 2 bases. This chain's CDR3 is CASSLDQGAYEQYF. The DNA for the CDR3 is TGTGCCAGCAGCTTAGATCAGGGGGCCTACGAGCAGTACTTC.

This chain uses TRBV6-5 with TRBJ2-7; 8 bases align to TRBD1. With V trimmed by 0 bases and J by 2 bases, 6 bases remained unmatched. The CDR3 length is 16 residues. Germline V gene lookup returns CDR1 MNHEY and CDR2 SVGAGI. The CDR3 DNA follows: TGTGCCAGCAGTTACTCGTCGGGACAGGTAGCCTACGAGCAGTACTTC. Translation: CASSYSSGQVAYEQYF.

V is TRBV4-3 and J is TRBJ1-2, with D unresolved. CDR1 LGHNA and CDR2 YSLEER come from the germline V gene. The CDR3 covers 14 residues. Trimming cost V 0 bases and J 6 bases, with 11 bases left between them. For the CDR3, the DNA is TGCGCCAGCAGCCAAGATCTGCTAGCCCATGGCTACACCTTC. Encoded protein: CASSQDLLAHGYTF.